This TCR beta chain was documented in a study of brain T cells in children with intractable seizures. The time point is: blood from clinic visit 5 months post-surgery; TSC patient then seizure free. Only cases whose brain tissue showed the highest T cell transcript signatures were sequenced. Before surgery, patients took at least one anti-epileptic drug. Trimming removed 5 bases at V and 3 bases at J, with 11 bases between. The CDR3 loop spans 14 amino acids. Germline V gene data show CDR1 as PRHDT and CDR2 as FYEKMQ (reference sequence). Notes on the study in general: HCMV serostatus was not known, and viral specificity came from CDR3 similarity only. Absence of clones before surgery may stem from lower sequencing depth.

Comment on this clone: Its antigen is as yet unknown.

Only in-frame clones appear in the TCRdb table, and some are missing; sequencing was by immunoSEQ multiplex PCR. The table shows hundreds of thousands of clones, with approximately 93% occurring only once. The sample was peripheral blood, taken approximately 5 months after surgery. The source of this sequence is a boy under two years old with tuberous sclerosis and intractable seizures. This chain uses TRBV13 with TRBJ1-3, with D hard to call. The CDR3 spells CASSPGRDGNTIYF. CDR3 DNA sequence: TGTGCCAGCAGCCCGGGAAGGGATGGAAACACCATATATTTT.